What follows are 15 T cell receptor beta chains derived from one specimen sequenced in a study of T cells in Graves' hyperthyroidism and ophthalmopathy. It was RNA transcripts that yielded the amplified TCR beta CDR3 regions. RT-PCR in the first round (using the HTBI primer set) targeted the TCR CDR3. MiXCR, run by TCRdb on the multiplex PCR reads, gives a single entry per CDR3 protein. The table shows around 690,000 distinct CDR3 sequences, with 17% occurring only once. The material sequenced was blood. The receptors originated from a man aged 50 to 60 with Graves' hyperthyroidism.

There are many counts of this clonotype. The chain links TRBV6-1 to TRBJ1-2; tentatively, D is TRBD1 (5 bases). V shed 3 bases and J shed 5 bases, with 19 bases lying between them. From germline, CDR1 is MNHNS and CDR2 SASEGT. The CDR3 spans 16 residues. The CDR3 DNA reads TGTGCCAGCAGTGATCCGACAGCCACCTTTGGATATGGCTACACCTTC. Residues: CASSDPTATFGYGYTF.

DNA for the CDR3: TGCAGTGCTATAGCACAGGGGGCTTTAGGCTACACCTTC. Translation: CSAIAQGALGYTF. V usage is TRBV20-1 and J usage is TRBJ1-2, with TRBD1 identical over 9 bases. The CDR3 is 13 amino acids. V lost 4 bases, J lost 8 bases, and 8 bases stayed unmatched. The germline V gene encodes CDR1 DFQATT and CDR2 SNEGSKA (reference sequence).

This clonotype has ten or more counts. The chain couples TRBV11-2 to TRBJ2-7; maybe TRBD2 (6 bases). Germline V lookup: CDR1 SGHAT, CDR2 FQNNGV. The V gene lost 1 base and the J gene lost 2 bases, with 9 bases spanning the gap. CDR3 length: 14 amino acids. CDR3 in amino acids: CASSLASGAYEQYF. The DNA of the CDR3 is TGTGCCAGCAGCTTAGCTTCGGGAGCCTACGAGCAGTACTTC. The complete variable domain, with remaining parts taken from reference TRBV11-2 and TRBJ2-7, reads EAGVAQSPRYKIIEKRQSVAFWCNPISGHATLYWYQQILGQGPKLLIQFQNNGVVDDSQLPKDRFSAERLKGVDSTLKIQPAKLEDSAVYLCASSLASGAYEQYFGPGTRLTVT.

The rearrangement links TRBV29-1 to TRBJ2-2; D might be TRBD2 (6 bases). The CDR3 is made up of 16 amino acids. The V gene lost 1 base and the J gene lost 5 bases, with 17 bases spanning the gap. Germline loops: CDR1 SQVTM, CDR2 ANQGSEA. The CDR3 nucleotides read TGCAGCGTTGAAGCAGTTAACGACCGGGGGACCGGGGAGCTGTTTTTT. Its protein product is CSVEAVNDRGTGELFF.

Worth noting for this clonotype: A much larger clone lies a single base off, so this may be a read error. This sequence joins TRBV9 and TRBJ1-1; D may be TRBD1 (5 bases). The CDR3 runs to 13 residues. Trimming shortened V by 5 bases and J by 3 bases, and 11 bases separated the two germline ends. Germline V lookup: CDR1 SGDLS, CDR2 YYNGEE. CDR3 protein: CASRQVMDTEAFF. Here the CDR3 DNA reads TGTGCCAGCAGACAGGTTATGGACACTGAAGCTTTCTTT.

This clonotype was found a few times. The chain links TRBV18 to TRBJ1-3, with D perhaps TRBD1 (5 bases). With 0 bases removed from V and 3 bases from J, the gap between germline ends came to 18 bases. The CDR3 runs 18 residues. Germline values: CDR1 KGHSH, CDR2 LQKENI. CDR3 in amino acids: CASSPPTHVSGDGNTIYF. The CDR3 nucleotides are TGTGCCAGCTCACCACCAACACACGTTTCGGGGGATGGAAACACCATATATTTT.

The table lists this clonotype with a few counts. The V gene is TRBV5-1, the J gene TRBJ2-2; D is possibly TRBD2 (6 bases). The CDR3 is 15 amino acids. Germline CDR1 reads SGHRS; CDR2 reads YFSETQ. V lost 6 bases to trimming and J lost 1 base, with 13 bases between them. In DNA form, the CDR3 reads TGCGCCAGCAAACAACGGGACTGGAACACCGGGGAGCTGTTTTTT. The encoded protein is CASKQRDWNTGELFF. Using reference TRBV5-1 and TRBJ2-2 for the parts outside the CDR3, the full variable domain is KAGVTQTPRYLIKTRGQQVTLSCSPISGHRSVSWYQQTPGQGLQFLFEYFSETQRNKGNFPGRFSGRQFSNSRSEMNVSTLELGDSALYLCASKQRDWNTGELFFGEGSRLTVL.

Concerning this clonotype: This may be a read error: a much more frequent sequence differs by one nucleotide. The chain uses TRBV20-1 and TRBJ2-5; 8 nucleotides line up with TRBD2. The germline V gene encodes CDR1 DFQATT and CDR2 SNEGSKA (reference sequence). The CDR3 contains 16 residues. The CDR3: CSARLLAGGLQETHYF. Written as DNA, the CDR3 is TGCAGTGCTAGACTGTTGGCGGGAGGCCTCCAAGAGACCCATTACTTC.

This clonotype was seen ten or more times. The rearrangement links TRBV28 to TRBJ1-5; D is unclear. This CDR3 contains 17 residues. Trimming took off 4 bases at V and 2 bases at J, with 18 bases between the two ends. Germline CDR1 and CDR2: MDHEN and SYDVKM. The CDR3 nucleotides are TGTGCCAGCAGTTATCTAGGTCAGGCATTCGGCAATCAGCCCCAGCATTTT. It is translated as CASSYLGQAFGNQPQHF.

V gene TRBV6-2 or TRBV6-3 combines with J gene TRBJ1-5; D is undetermined. The CDR3 totals 13 residues. Germline assignment: CDR1 MNHEY and CDR2 SVGEGT. Trimming left V 9 bases short and J 5 bases short, with 14 bases between. The CDR3 loop reads CASARPPYQPQHF. CDR3 nucleotides: TGTGCCAGTGCCAGGCCGCCTTATCAGCCCCAGCATTTT.

This clonotype was recorded at least ten times. The J gene is TRBJ1-4, the V gene TRBV28, with D possibly TRBD1 on 5 matching bases. Germline assignment: CDR1 MDHEN and CDR2 SYDVKM. The CDR3 loop spans 17 amino acids. Trimming left V 1 base short and J 4 bases short, with 16 bases between. CDR3: CASSLSGGGAVNEKLFF. The DNA for the CDR3 is TGTGCCAGCAGTTTATCGGGGGGGGGAGCGGTTAATGAAAAACTGTTTTTT.

This clonotype was recorded many times. The genes are TRBV29-1 and TRBJ2-7; tentative D call: TRBD1 (5 bases). The CDR3 runs to 11 residues. CDR1 and CDR2 from the germline V gene are SQVTM and ANQGSEA. The V gene lost 6 bases and the J gene lost 3 bases, with 9 bases spanning the gap. The CDR3 sequence: CSVGTGYEQYF. In DNA, the CDR3 is TGCAGCGTGGGCACAGGCTACGAGCAGTACTTC.

In the case of this clonotype: One end of the junction does not line up with germline, which may come from a read error. The rearrangement uses TRBV27 and TRBJ1-6; no definite D call. CDR1 and CDR2 from the germline V gene are MNHEY and SMNVEV (reference sequence). The CDR3 runs to 12 residues. The CDR3: CATSDVASPPHF. The CDR3 bases are TGTGCCACCAGCGACGTGGCTTCACCCCCCCACTTT.

This clonotype was counted between two and nine times. This chain joins TRBV9 and TRBJ2-1; 11 nucleotides agree with TRBD2. Germline V gives CDR1 SGDLS, CDR2 YYNGEE. CDR3 size: 16 residues. The V segment lost 3 bases and the J segment 4 bases; nucleotides outside the gene matches: 6. CDR3 in DNA: TGTGCCAGCAGCGAACTAGCGGGAGTGTATTACAATGAGCAGTTCTTC. Its translation: CASSELAGVYYNEQFF.

The sample holds a few counts of this clonotype. The chain joins TRBV27 to TRBJ2-2; D is perhaps TRBD1 or TRBD2 (6 bases each). The germline V gene has CDR1 MNHEY and CDR2 SMNVEV (reference sequence). Trimming removed 5 bases at V and 6 bases at J, with 13 bases between. The CDR3 consists of 14 residues. Written as DNA, the CDR3 is TGTGCCAGCAGTAAAACAGGGACTCCCGGGGAGCTGTTTTTT. Protein: CASSKTGTPGELFF.